Shown below are 17 T cell receptor beta chains from a single sample sequenced in a study of blood T cells in healthy people across ages. A second PCR, run for 7 to 11 cycles, used a sample-barcoded 5' primer plus a J-beta primer mix. TCRdb independently ran MiXCR on the 5' RACE reads; one entry per CDR3 protein. The repertoire includes 540,000 or so distinct CDR3 sequences, about 25% of them detected once, and approximately 8.7% sits in the top ten. The sample also formed part of further work on T cells of mothers and their children.

Sequencing input: blood. All receptors come from a boy aged 5-17 years in good health.

In its sample, this clonotype was seen a few times. One junction end does not reproduce the germline sequence, and a read error may be involved. The V gene is TRBV29-1, the J gene TRBJ2-5; the match to TRBD1 covers 7 bases. The J call may be wrong; the DNA end is better matched by TRBJ2-7. The germline gives CDR1 SQVTM, CDR2 ANQGSEA. The CDR3 is 14 residues long. The CDR3 is CSVEAGDRTYEQYF. CDR3 in DNA: TGCAGCGTGGAAGCCGGGGACAGAACCTACGAGCAGTACTTC.

This clonotype has a handful of counts. This chain connects TRBV7-2 to TRBJ2-3; TRBD2 agrees at 12 bases. The length of the CDR3 is 19 residues. V gave up 3 bases and J gave up 1 base; unmatched junction bases: 11. Germline CDR1 is SGHTA and CDR2 is FQGNSA. CDR3 sequence reads: CASSFLWTSGADGTDTQYF. As DNA, the CDR3 is TGTGCCAGCAGCTTCCTATGGACTAGCGGGGCAGACGGCACAGATACGCAGTATTTT.

This clonotype was counted between two and nine times. The chain employs TRBV24-1 and TRBJ2-7; TRBD2 matches at 10 bases. The CDR3 covers 14 residues. The V gene's germline CDR1 is KGHDR and CDR2 SFDVKD. V lost 5 bases and J lost 5; bases outside the gene matches: 5. CDR3 in DNA: TGTGCCACCAGTGGTGCCACTAGCGGGAACGAGCAGTACTTC. Translating gives CATSGATSGNEQYF.

The genes are TRBV28 and TRBJ2-7; perhaps D is TRBD1 or TRBD2 (5 bases each). Germline lookup yields CDR1 MDHEN and CDR2 SYDVKM. The CDR3 covers 15 residues. The V end was cut by 2 bases, the J end by 5 bases, with 16 bases between. The CDR3 sequence: CASSLDWQKGHEQYF. For the CDR3, the DNA is TGTGCCAGCAGTTTAGATTGGCAGAAGGGACACGAGCAGTACTTC.

This clonotype was seen a handful of times. The junction and the germline gene differ at one end; a read error may be behind it. The chain couples TRBV3-1 to TRBJ1-1; D is perhaps TRBD1 (5 bases). The CDR3 contains 14 residues. Germline loops: CDR1 LGHDT, CDR2 YNNKEL (reference sequence). CDR3 in amino acids: CASSQRGVNTEALF. As DNA, the CDR3 is TGTGCCAGCAGCCAAAGAGGGGTGAACACTGAAGCTCTCTTT. The variable domain in full, with the rest retrieved from reference TRBV3-1 and TRBJ1-1, is DTAVSQTPKYLVTQMGNDKSIKCEQNLGHDTMYWYKQDSKKFLKIMFSYNNKELIINETVPNRFSPKSPDKAHLNLHINSLELGDSAVYFCASSQRGVNTEALFGQGTRLTVV.

This clonotype was detected only a few times. CDR3: CASSLGRAGRETQYF. CDR3 nucleotides: TGTGCCAGCAGTTTAGGTCGGGCAGGAAGAGAGACCCAGTACTTC. V gene TRBV12-3 or TRBV12-4 combines with J gene TRBJ2-5; D not resolved. There are 15 residues in the CDR3. V shed 1 base and J shed 4 bases, with 13 bases lying between them.

V and J are TRBV4-3 and TRBJ1-4, with D unresolved. CDR3 size: 15 residues. V gave up 0 bases and J gave up 1 base, with 6 bases separating them. Germline CDR1 reads LGHNA; CDR2 reads YSLEER. This CDR3 is CASSQDGRTNEKLFF. As DNA, the CDR3 is TGCGCCAGCAGCCAAGATGGCAGAACTAATGAAAAACTGTTTTTT.

The chain combines TRBV20-1 with TRBJ2-2, with D maybe TRBD2 (5 bases). CDR1 DFQATT and CDR2 SNEGSKA come from the germline V gene (reference sequence). V dropped 0 bases and J dropped 2 bases, with 10 bases sitting between them. The length of the CDR3 is 15 residues. CDR3 loop: CSARDKRSNTGELFF. The DNA for the CDR3 is TGCAGTGCTAGAGATAAGCGGTCTAACACCGGGGAGCTGTTTTTT.

The rearrangement links TRBV7-2 to TRBJ1-3; weak D call: TRBD1 (5 bases). Looked up from germline, CDR1 is SGHTA and CDR2 is FQGNSA. V was cut by 4 bases and J by 0 bases, with 13 bases left in between. CDR3 length: 16 residues. The CDR3 protein is CASSSRATVSGNTIYF. The DNA for the CDR3 is TGTGCCAGCAGCTCCCGAGCGACAGTCTCTGGAAACACCATATATTTT.

This rearrangement joins TRBV21-1 to TRBJ2-1; the table's D call, TRBD1, was not checked against the DNA. The tail of the sequence fits TRBJ2-7 better, so the J call may be wrong. TRBV21-1 is tagged as a pseudogene. This CDR3 is built from 16 residues. CDR3 sequence reads: CASSKWGSDRTYEQYF. The CDR3 DNA follows: TGTGCCAGCAGCAAATGGGGATCGGACAGGACCTACGAGCAGTACTTC.

The CDR3, as DNA: TGCAGCGTTGCGCTCCAGGGTTATGGCTACACCTTC. Amino acid sequence: CSVALQGYGYTF. V gene TRBV29-1 combines with J gene TRBJ1-2; possible D gene TRBD1, 5 bases. V lost 4 bases to trimming and J lost 5 bases, with 11 bases between them. This CDR3 is 12 amino acids long. Germline CDR1 reads SQVTM; CDR2 reads ANQGSEA.

V gene TRBV28 combines with J gene TRBJ2-7; D remains unclear. The CDR3 runs 15 residues. Germline CDR1 is MDHEN and CDR2 is SYDVKM. Trimming left V 6 bases short and J 0 bases short, with 15 bases between. This CDR3 is CASSPFRSRSYEQYF. The CDR3 coding sequence is TGTGCCAGCAGCCCATTTAGGAGCCGCTCCTACGAGCAGTACTTC.

This clonotype turned up a few times. The chain has TRBV7-9 and TRBJ2-6, with D possibly matching TRBD2 (6 bases). Germline lookup yields CDR1 SEHNR and CDR2 FQNEAQ (reference sequence). The CDR3 runs to 18 residues. V lost 2 bases to trimming and J lost 0 bases, with 14 bases between them. CDR3: CASSLTARGSSGANVLTF. CDR3 nucleotides: TGTGCCAGCAGCTTAACGGCTCGGGGGAGCTCTGGGGCCAACGTCCTGACTTTC.

V usage is TRBV4-3 and J usage is TRBJ2-4, with 8 bases lining up with TRBD1. Per the germline V gene, CDR1 is LGHNA and CDR2 is YSLEER. The CDR3 is made up of 15 amino acids. With V trimmed by 3 bases and J by 5 bases, 6 bases remained unmatched. CDR3 in DNA: TGCGCCAGCAGCCACGGGACAGGAGGAGAAAACATTCAGTACTTC. It yields the protein CASSHGTGGENIQYF.

The V gene is TRBV9, the J gene TRBJ2-4; D is tentatively TRBD1 or TRBD2 (5 bases each). The germline V and J ends were trimmed by 2 bases and 0 bases, with 18 bases remaining between them. This CDR3 has 18 residues. Germline loops: CDR1 SGDLS, CDR2 YYNGEE. The CDR3 DNA is TGTGCCAGCAGCGTTCGGGACGGCTCTTTCCTAGCCAAAAACATTCAGTACTTC. As protein: CASSVRDGSFLAKNIQYF. Looking up the rest from reference TRBV9 and TRBJ2-4 gives the full variable domain: DSGVTQTPKHLITATGQRVTLRCSPRSGDLSVYWYQQSLDQGLQFLIQYYNGEERAKGNILERFSAQQFPDLHSELNLSSLELGDSALYFCASSVRDGSFLAKNIQYFGAGTRLSVL.

This chain uses TRBV4-3 with TRBJ2-5; D ambiguous. The J call is in doubt because the DNA end fits TRBJ2-1 better. This CDR3 has 16 amino acids. Germline assignment: CDR1 LGHNA and CDR2 YSLEER. The CDR3 region is CASSQDPLEFDNEQFF. The CDR3 bases are TGCGCCAGCAGCCAAGATCCCCTTGAATTCGACAATGAGCAGTTCTTC.

The table lists this clonotype with many counts. The chain carries TRBV7-6 and TRBJ1-4; 7 positions match TRBD1. V was pared by 4 bases and J by 0 bases, with 11 bases of the junction left unmatched. The CDR3 has 18 residues. In germline, CDR1 is SGHVS, CDR2 FNYEAQ. The CDR3 protein is CASSSPGGGRTTNEKLFF. Written as DNA, the CDR3 is TGTGCCAGCAGCTCTCCTGGAGGGGGCAGAACAACTAATGAAAAACTGTTTTTT.